Presented here are 15 T cell receptor beta chains from one specimen sequenced in a study of blood T cells in healthy people across ages. The use of a sample-barcoded 5' primer and a J-beta primer mix characterized a second PCR of about 7 to 12 cycles. TCRdb reprocessed the 5' RACE reads via MiXCR and lists one record per CDR3 protein. The table has 600,000 to 800,000 distinct CDR3 sequences, around 20% seen once. Sample: blood. These receptors were taken from a man aged 65-85 years in good health.

The V gene is TRBV15, the J gene TRBJ2-2; D may be TRBD2 (5 bases). Germline lookup yields CDR1 LNHNV and CDR2 YYDKDF (reference sequence). Trimming shortened V by 5 bases and J by 1 base, and 11 bases separated the two germline ends. CDR3 length equals 15 residues. The chain's CDR3 is CATSGGLQNTGELFF. Written as DNA, the CDR3 is TGTGCCACCAGCGGAGGACTCCAGAACACCGGGGAGCTGTTTTTT.

The sample holds a few counts of this clonotype. V usage is TRBV29-1 and J usage is TRBJ2-5; TRBD1 agrees at 11 bases. Per germline, CDR1 SQVTM and CDR2 ANQGSEA. The V and J ends lost 7 bases and 5 bases, in that order; junction bases with no gene match: 9. The length of the CDR3 is 14 residues. CDR3 DNA sequence: TGCAGCGGATGGACAGGGGGCGTTCGGGAGACCCAGTACTTC. This sequence encodes CSGWTGGVRETQYF.

This sequence joins TRBV5-1 and TRBJ2-2; 9 positions match TRBD2. V was clipped by 0 bases and J by 4 bases; unmatched bases: 4. Germline V gene lookup returns CDR1 SGHRS and CDR2 YFSETQ. CDR3 length: 16 amino acids. CDR3 amino acids: CASSLAASGTTGELFF. In DNA, the CDR3 is TGCGCCAGCAGCTTGGCGGCTAGCGGGACCACCGGGGAGCTGTTTTTT.

This clonotype was seen more than once but under ten times. This sequence joins TRBV12-3 or TRBV12-4 and TRBJ2-5, with a possible D match to TRBD1 (6 bases). TRBJ2-7 matches the DNA end more closely, so the J call is doubtful. There are 13 residues in the CDR3. CDR3: CASAGDIGNEQYF. The DNA of the CDR3 is TGTGCCAGCGCCGGGGACATAGGCAACGAGCAGTACTTC.

The rearrangement uses TRBV20-1 and TRBJ2-1, with TRBD1 identical over 7 bases. V was pared by 6 bases and J by 2 bases, with 10 bases of the junction left unmatched. The germline gives CDR1 DFQATT, CDR2 SNEGSKA (reference sequence). The CDR3 runs to 15 residues. CDR3 DNA: TGCAGTGCAGGAGAGACCGGGACAGCCTACAATGAGCAGTTCTTC. Residues: CSAGETGTAYNEQFF.

This clonotype was recorded once. The chain recombines TRBV20-1 with TRBJ1-4; 7 bases fit TRBD1. The J segment lost 6 bases and the V segment lost 5 bases, leaving 3 bases of the junction unmatched. The CDR3 covers 12 residues. The germline V gene encodes CDR1 DFQATT and CDR2 SNEGSKA (reference sequence). CDR3 residues: CSASGTDEKLFF. The CDR3 coding sequence is TGCAGTGCTTCCGGGACAGATGAAAAACTGTTTTTT.

The chain carries TRBV6-5 and TRBJ2-1, with 7 bases aligning to TRBD2. CDR1 is MNHEY and CDR2 is SVGAGI in the germline V gene. The ends lost 2 bases at V and 4 bases at J; junction bases unmatched: 5. The CDR3 consists of 15 residues. This CDR3 is CASSYVASGYNEQFF. DNA for the CDR3: TGTGCCAGCAGTTACGTGGCTAGCGGATACAATGAGCAGTTCTTC.

V gene TRBV20-1 combines with J gene TRBJ1-5; D not certain. V was clipped by 0 bases and J by 0 bases, with 6 bases between them. CDR1 and CDR2 (germline): DFQATT, SNEGSKA (reference sequence). The CDR3 has 14 amino acids. DNA for the CDR3: TGCAGTGCTAGAGATCCGGATAGCAATCAGCCCCAGCATTTT. Translation gives CSARDPDSNQPQHF.

The V call is TRBV7-2, the J call TRBJ1-2; the D gene is possibly TRBD1 (5 bases). From germline, CDR1 is SGHTA and CDR2 FQGNSA. The V gene lost 0 bases and the J gene lost 10 bases, with 12 bases spanning the gap. This CDR3 comprises 13 residues. This CDR3 reads CASSLAPQGVYTF. The CDR3 DNA reads TGTGCCAGCAGCTTAGCGCCGCAGGGAGTCTACACCTTC.

The sample holds a few counts of this clonotype. The J gene is TRBJ2-3, the V gene TRBV20-1; the D gene is possibly TRBD2 (5 bases). CDR1 is DFQATT and CDR2 is SNEGSKA in the germline V gene (reference sequence). Trimming stripped 8 bases from V and 0 bases from J, with 12 bases between. The CDR3 totals 13 residues. CDR3 sequence (DNA): TGCAGTCCCACCCCGGGGAGCACAGATACGCAGTATTTT. Amino acid sequence: CSPTPGSTDTQYF.

Here the CDR3 DNA reads TGTGCCATCAGTGAATCCGGGACTCAAAGAGATACGCAGTATTTT. Translating it yields CAISESGTQRDTQYF. V gene TRBV10-3 combines with J gene TRBJ2-3; D possibly corresponds to TRBD2 (6 bases). The V and J ends lost 3 bases and 5 bases respectively, with 15 bases between them. The CDR3 contains 15 residues. Germline-derived CDR1 and CDR2 are ENHRY and SYGVKD.

This clonotype has at least ten counts. The rearrangement uses TRBV27 and TRBJ2-5, with TRBD2 matching 14 bases. Germline-derived CDR1 and CDR2 are MNHEY and SMNVEV (reference sequence). The CDR3 spans 14 residues. J was trimmed by 5 bases and V by 8 bases; bases with no gene match: 4. Here the CDR3 reads CASSRLAGGETQYF. CDR3 DNA sequence: TGTGCCAGCTCCAGACTAGCGGGAGGGGAGACCCAGTACTTC.

The chain is built from TRBV24-1 and TRBJ2-5, with D maybe TRBD2 (6 bases). Trimming shortened V by 10 bases and J by 11 bases, and 22 bases separated the two germline ends. There are 13 residues in the CDR3. From germline, CDR1 is KGHDR and CDR2 SFDVKD. Here the CDR3 reads CATARDEKSGQYF. In nucleotides, the CDR3 is TGTGCCACTGCGCGGGACGAAAAATCCGGGCAGTACTTC.

The chain uses TRBV29-1 and TRBJ2-3; TRBD2 matches 7 bases. Trimming removed 0 bases from V and 5 bases from J; junction bases left unmatched: 8. This CDR3 has 15 amino acids. Germline V gene sequence: CDR1 SQVTM, CDR2 ANQGSEA. The CDR3: CSVEDRGGSGDTQYF. The CDR3 DNA reads TGCAGCGTTGAAGATCGAGGCGGGAGTGGAGATACGCAGTATTTT.

There are many counts of this clonotype. The V and J genes are TRBV6-2 or TRBV6-3 and TRBJ2-5; weak D call: TRBD1 (5 bases). The germline gives CDR1 MNHEY, CDR2 SVGEGT. Trimming cost V 0 bases and J 5 bases, with 16 bases left between them. The CDR3 loop spans 16 amino acids. CDR3 residues: CASSYSKVFKGETQYF. In nucleotides, the CDR3 is TGTGCCAGCAGTTACTCGAAAGTCTTCAAGGGGGAGACCCAGTACTTC.